This T cell receptor (beta chain) was found in a study of blood T cell repertoires in COVID-19. Background on the study: Collection of acute and convalescent COVID-19 samples took place in the United States, Italy and Spain. In each case, the material was cDNA or gDNA derived from T cells, B-cell-depleted T cells, or PBMCs.

Sequencing used immunoSEQ multiplex PCR; TCRdb keeps in-frame clones, though not all of them. Counted here are approximately 140,000 clones, about 83% occurring once; the ten biggest clones make up 1.6%. The V end was cut by 4 bases, the J end by 4 bases, with 11 bases between. This CDR3 spans 14 amino acids. The germline V gene has CDR1 SGHRS and CDR2 YFSETQ. This clone was observed a few times. This sequence was found in a human donor in a cohort sampled during active COVID-19. The sequenced material came from peripheral blood. This chain uses TRBV5-1 with TRBJ2-2, with no clear D. The CDR3 nucleotides read TGCGCCAGCAGCACGGGTCCTGGCACCGGGGAGCTGTTTTTT. Translating it yields CASSTGPGTGELFF.